The 13 T cell receptor beta chains given below trace back to one sample, sequenced in a study of a mutant IDH1 vaccine in newly diagnosed glioma. These receptors are not linked to any known antigen. The method was immunoSEQ multiplex PCR; TCRdb's version includes in-frame clones alone and lacks a portion of them. The sample contains 34,000 or so clones, roughly three quarters of which appear only once. Time point described: week 35, safety follow-up. Each dose of the vaccine consisted of 300 ug of mutant IDH1 20-mer peptide, with topical imiquimod. The sequences come from PBMCs, collected from a glioma patient whose treatment included an IDH1 peptide vaccine. The source is a woman in her thirties or forties with glioma.

The V call is TRBV2, the J call TRBJ1-5, with 7 bases aligning to TRBD1. Germline V gives CDR1 SNHLY, CDR2 FYNNEI. This CDR3 spans 14 amino acids. J lost 4 bases, V lost 8 bases, and 8 bases had no gene match. This CDR3 reads CASDKTGRNQPQHF. DNA for the CDR3: TGTGCCAGCGACAAGACAGGGCGTAATCAGCCCCAGCATTTT.

The rearrangement uses TRBV5-1 and TRBJ2-5; D might be TRBD1 or TRBD2, each matching 5 bases. The V gene lost 0 bases and the J gene lost 5 bases, with 11 bases spanning the gap. The CDR3 length is 14 residues. Germline V gene lookup returns CDR1 SGHRS and CDR2 YFSETQ. CDR3 loop: CASSLGGMVETQYF. CDR3 sequence (DNA): TGCGCCAGCAGCTTGGGGGGGATGGTCGAGACCCAGTACTTC.

The chain couples TRBV9 to TRBJ2-7, with a tentative D call TRBD2 (5 bases). The CDR3 consists of 13 residues. Germline CDR1 is SGDLS and CDR2 is YYNGEE. The V end was cut by 3 bases, the J end by 3 bases, with 10 bases between. DNA for the CDR3: TGTGCCAGCAGCGCCCGGGGTGACTACGAGCAGTACTTC. Protein: CASSARGDYEQYF.

The CDR3 sequence: CASSVRSSGANVLTF. CDR3 in DNA: TGTGCCAGCAGCGTCAGAAGCTCTGGGGCCAACGTCCTGACTTTC. V gene TRBV9 combines with J gene TRBJ2-6; the D is unclear. Trimming took 2 bases from V and 0 from J, leaving 6 bases between them. Germline-derived CDR1 and CDR2 are SGDLS and YYNGEE. The CDR3 length is 15 residues.

The rearrangement links TRBV7-2 to TRBJ2-7; 7 positions match TRBD1. J was trimmed by 1 base and V by 1 base; bases with no gene match: 4. CDR1 SGHTA and CDR2 FQGNSA come from the germline V gene. The CDR3 has 15 amino acids. DNA of the CDR3: TGTGCCAGCAGCTTAGTGGTGGGACAGTCCTACGAGCAGTACTTC. This gives the protein CASSLVVGQSYEQYF.

The chain uses TRBV13 and TRBJ2-3; D is undetermined. Deletions cut 5 bases from V and 6 bases from J, with 12 bases between. The length of the CDR3 is 13 residues. Germline assignment: CDR1 PRHDT and CDR2 FYEKMQ (reference sequence). CDR3 region: CASSPAPADTQYF. CDR3 in DNA: TGTGCCAGCAGCCCGGCCCCCGCCGATACGCAGTATTTT.

This clone was counted a few times. V usage is TRBV2 and J usage is TRBJ1-6; no clear D. The CDR3 is 15 amino acids. From germline, CDR1 is SNHLY and CDR2 FYNNEI. Trimming stripped 1 base from V and 10 bases from J, with 14 bases between. The CDR3 sequence: CASSEGGQATSPLHF. In DNA, the CDR3 is TGTGCCAGCAGTGAAGGTGGTCAGGCAACCTCACCCCTCCACTTT.

This chain connects TRBV6-5 to TRBJ1-3; 8 bases agree with TRBD1. J gave up 5 bases and V 7 bases, and 10 bases lay outside the gene matches. This CDR3 has 15 amino acids. Germline CDR1 reads MNHEY; CDR2 reads SVGAGI. The CDR3 DNA is TGTGCCAGCACAACGGGGCAGGGGGCTAGAAACACCATATATTTT. As protein: CASTTGQGARNTIYF.

V usage is TRBV9 and J usage is TRBJ2-7; D gene unclear. The germline V gene encodes CDR1 SGDLS and CDR2 YYNGEE. With 0 bases removed from V and 4 bases from J, the gap between germline ends came to 11 bases. The CDR3 is 14 amino acids. The CDR3 nucleotides are TGTGCCAGCAGCGTAGAGGGCAGCTTATACGAGCAGTACTTC. It yields the protein CASSVEGSLYEQYF.

The J gene is TRBJ2-1, the V gene TRBV7-2; perhaps TRBD2 as D (7 bases). This CDR3 has 16 residues. The germline gives CDR1 SGHTA, CDR2 FQGNSA. Trimming cost V 5 bases and J 7 bases, with 21 bases left between them. Written as DNA, the CDR3 is TGTGCCAGCAGCCGGAGGGAGGGGGTAACGGGGAATGAGCAGTTCTTC. Residues: CASSRREGVTGNEQFF.

The rearrangement joins TRBV27 to TRBJ2-3, with D hard to call. The V and J ends lost 6 bases and 6 bases respectively, with 16 bases between them. CDR1 and CDR2 (germline): MNHEY, SMNVEV (reference sequence). The CDR3 sequence is 14 residues long. The CDR3 nucleotides are TGTGCCAGCAGCCTCAGACGACAACAGGATACGCAGTATTTT. Protein: CASSLRRQQDTQYF.

The chain carries TRBV30 and TRBJ1-4; TRBD1 aligns across 7 bases. With V trimmed by 3 bases and J by 5 bases, 9 bases remained unmatched. Germline-derived CDR1 and CDR2 are GTSNPN and SVGIG (reference sequence). This CDR3 region has 15 residues. The CDR3 loop is CAWSDTGTENEKLFF. The CDR3 nucleotides are TGTGCCTGGAGCGATACCGGGACAGAAAATGAAAAACTGTTTTTT.

This clone has more than one count but fewer than ten. The CDR3 loop is CASSPPRGEKLFF. The DNA for the CDR3 is TGTGCCAGCAGCCCCCCCAGGGGTGAAAAACTGTTTTTT. The gene calls are TRBV5-6 and TRBJ1-4; D possibly corresponds to TRBD1 (6 bases). V lost 4 bases, J lost 7 bases, and 11 bases lay in between. Per germline, CDR1 SGHDT and CDR2 YYEEEE. The CDR3 sequence is 13 residues long.